The clone carrying this T cell receptor (beta chain) was seen a handful of times. Its target is not known. The entry originates in a study of cytomegalovirus exposure and HLA in healthy donors. Study conclusions and caveats: In vitro work confirmed that a few CMV-associated chains recognize CMV antigens.

The data were produced by immunoSEQ multiplex PCR, yet TCRdb's version contains in-frame clones alone and is incomplete. The repertoire consists of 200,000 to 250,000 clones, with just over 85% occurring once and the leading ten covering around 3%. The CDR3 covers 13 residues. The germline gives CDR1 SGHDN, CDR2 FVKESK. The ends were cut back, 4 bases at V and 5 bases at J, with 11 bases in the middle. V gene TRBV14 combines with J gene TRBJ1-1; D is possibly TRBD1 (5 bases). The TCR comes from a woman between 18 and 29 years old in good health and CMV-seronegative. The sequencing input was PBMCs. As DNA, the CDR3 is TGTGCCAGCAGCCTCTGGTCAGGGACTGAAGCTTTCTTT. This translates into CASSLWSGTEAFF. The variable domain in full, completed from reference TRBV14 and TRBJ1-1, reads EAGVTQFPSHSVIEKGQTVTLRCDPISGHDNLYWYRRVMGKEIKFLLHFVKESKQDESGMPNNRFLAERTGGTYSTLKVQPAELEDSGVYFCASSLWSGTEAFFGQGTRLTVV.